The entry that follows covers one T cell receptor beta chain sequence. This CDR3 spans 15 amino acids. The ends were cut back, 5 bases at V and 5 bases at J, with 19 bases in the middle. Germline V lookup: CDR1 SGHVT, CDR2 SQSDAQ. The sample belongs to a study of long-term antiretroviral therapy in people with HIV. The immunoSEQ assay was v3.0, run at survey level. Method: immunoSEQ multiplex PCR; TCRdb's copy keeps in-frame clones and lacks some. The data show 15,000 to 20,000 clones, around 94% seen once. The receptor's source is a woman aged 45-65 years with HIV. This specimen consisted of unsorted PBMCs, obtained just under 6.5 years after starting antiretroviral therapy. The chain carries TRBV7-4 and TRBJ2-7; weak D call: TRBD1 (7 bases). The CDR3, as DNA: TGTGCCAGCAGCGGAGGGACAGTGGGTCCTAACGAGCAGTACTTC. This gives the protein CASSGGTVGPNEQYF.